This entry concerns a single TCR beta chain. A much larger clone differs by one base, so this may be a read error. The source of the sample is a study of T-cell reconstitution after alpha-beta-depleted transplantation in children. Preparation of the TCRbeta library was carried out with unique molecular identifiers. TCRdb re-derived calls from the PCR reads in MiXCR, one entry per CDR3 protein. Of 600,000 to 700,000 distinct CDR3 sequences in the sample, approximately 17% were seen once. CDR1 and CDR2 from the germline V gene are DFQATT and SNEGSKA (reference sequence). Deletions cut 8 bases from V and 0 bases from J, with 14 bases between. This CDR3 region has 13 residues.

The clonotype was recovered from a human donor who donated a stem cell graft to a child with acute myeloid leukemia. The chain joins TRBV20-1 to TRBJ2-7; D is perhaps TRBD2 (5 bases). The sample consisted of PBMCs from the stem cell graft donor, taken from the stem cell graft. CDR3 nucleotide sequence: TGCAGTCCTACCACGGGGAGCTCCTACGAGCAGTACTTC. This codes for CSPTTGSSYEQYF.